Sequencing of this T cell receptor (beta chain) was carried out in a study of OX40 agonist ivuxolimab in advanced cancers. V lost 4 bases to trimming and J lost 2 bases, with 15 bases between them. Germline V gene sequence: CDR1 SGHRS, CDR2 YFSETQ. The CDR3 spans 15 residues. Assay used: immunoSEQ multiplex PCR; TCRdb lists only in-frame clones, some missing. The sample has some 100,000 clones; around 91% are singletons. The chain has TRBV5-1 and TRBJ1-1, with D possibly matching TRBD1 (6 bases). The sample in question was CD4+ or CD8+ T cells sorted from blood, obtained in a trial of the OX40 agonist ivuxolimab. This sequence originates from an adult with an advanced solid tumor such as melanoma, head and neck, liver or kidney cancer. The CDR3 reads CASSALGTPNTEAFF. DNA of the CDR3: TGCGCCAGCAGCGCCCTCGGGACACCCAACACTGAAGCTTTCTTT.